This is a list of T cell receptor beta chains from one sample in a study of cytomegalovirus exposure and HLA in healthy donors. Assay: immunoSEQ multiplex PCR; the TCRdb copy retains only in-frame clones and omits some. The sample yields 150,000 or so clones, 85% to 90% seen once. The sample consisted of PBMCs. The origin of the receptors is a woman under 40 in good health and CMV-seropositive. Both conserved end residues are part of each CDR3. A D gene is named only where the DNA matches it firmly. Some rows have no size entry. The others give once, few or many, or a class for an expanded clone.

clone_size j_call v_call d_call cdr3_aa cdr3_nt
. TRBJ2-7 TRBV6-1 TRBD2 CASSFGGGSYEQYF TGTGCCAGCAGTTTCGGGGGGGGGTCCTACGAGCAGTACTTC
. TRBJ2-1 TRBV7-9 . CASSSTDSSYNEQFF TGTGCCAGCAGCTCGACTGATAGCTCCTACAATGAGCAGTTCTTC
. TRBJ2-7 TRBV11-2 . CASSLDRRGQYF TGTGCCAGCAGCTTAGATCGAAGGGGGCAGTACTTC
. TRBJ2-7 TRBV13 . CASSKRGRETYEQYF TGTGCCAGCAGCAAAAGGGGGCGGGAAACCTACGAGCAGTACTTC
. TRBJ1-3 TRBV29-1 . CSVEVGDSGNTIYF TGCAGCGTTGAAGTCGGGGATTCAGGAAACACCATATATTTT
. TRBJ1-4 TRBV15 TRBD1 CATSRAHQTGINEKLFF TGTGCCACCAGCAGAGCACACCAGACAGGGATTAATGAAAAACTGTTTTTT
. TRBJ2-7 TRBV6-6 . CASSYSGAASYEQYF TGTGCCAGCAGTTACTCAGGGGCCGCCTCCTACGAGCAGTACTTC
. TRBJ1-4 TRBV7-9 . CASSPGLDGEKLFF TGTGCCAGCAGCCCCGGACTGGACGGGGAAAAACTGTTTTTT
. TRBJ2-7 TRBV5-1 TRBD1 CASSSVDRSSYEQYF TGCGCCAGCAGCTCCGTGGACAGGAGCTCCTACGAGCAGTACTTC
. TRBJ1-1 TRBV29-1 TRBD1 CSVATGDNTEAFF TGCAGCGTGGCGACAGGGGATAACACTGAAGCTTTCTTT
. TRBJ2-1 TRBV11-3 TRBD2 CASSSGLAGAIDEQFF TGTGCCAGCAGCTCGGGACTAGCGGGAGCGATCGATGAGCAGTTCTTC
. TRBJ2-7 TRBV27 TRBD2 CASSSASGMSYEQYF TGTGCCAGCAGTTCGGCTAGCGGGATGTCCTACGAGCAGTACTTC
. TRBJ1-2 TRBV6-5 . CASSYSLFTGFTF TGTGCCAGCAGTTACTCCCTATTCACAGGGTTTACCTTC
. TRBJ1-1 TRBV4-2 TRBD1 CASSHPTGDTEAFF TGTGCCAGCAGCCACCCCACAGGGGACACTGAAGCTTTCTTT
. TRBJ2-7 TRBV19 TRBD2 CASSLGGAGDPYEQYF TGTGCCAGTAGCCTCGGGGGAGCGGGAGACCCCTACGAGCAGTACTTC
. TRBJ2-7 TRBV6-1 TRBD1 CASRGTGRYEQYF TGTGCCAGCAGAGGGACAGGGCGATACGAGCAGTACTTC
many TRBJ2-7 TRBV6-1 . CASRKRGFEQYF TGTGCCAGCAGGAAAAGAGGGTTCGAGCAGTACTTC
once TRBJ2-7 TRBV2 . CASKGLKDYEQYF TGTGCCAGCAAGGGACTTAAGGACTACGAGCAGTACTTC
. TRBJ1-3 TRBV7-2 . CASSQTPWSGNTIYF TGTGCCAGCAGCCAAACACCCTGGTCTGGAAACACCATATATTTT